What follows describes a single T cell receptor (beta chain). The data originate from a study of shared clonotypes between healthy human individuals. Data came from immunoSEQ multiplex PCR; TCRdb stores just in-frame clones and leaves some out. The table includes under 1,100,000 clones, approximately 72% detected once. This CDR3 has 14 residues. CDR1 MNHNY and CDR2 SVGAGI come from the germline V gene (reference sequence). V shed 7 bases and J shed 1 base, with 10 bases lying between them. The TCR sequence derives from a man between 18 and 35 years old in good health. The sample was memory CD4+ T cells sorted from blood. Noted subset: CD45RA-negative fraction. The chain joins TRBV6-6 to TRBJ2-2; D is undetermined. As DNA, the CDR3 is TGTGCCAGCATCGGAGACGGGAACACCGGGGAGCTGTTTTTT. This gives the protein CASIGDGNTGELFF.